Here is one TCR beta chain with its context. The clone's antigen remains unknown. It has no much larger one-base neighbor in the sample; base qualities were not kept. This specimen belongs to a study of cytomegalovirus exposure and HLA in healthy donors (dated 2017 in TCRdb). Study-level background: An earlier analysis of 587 of the donors reported 250 to 350 Gb of sequence data and roughly 120 million unique TCR beta sequences obtained from 180 million or so T cells. An earlier analysis of about 620 of the donors applied high-throughput TCR beta sequencing to assess whether each TCR beta V gene segment acted as functional or pseudogenic. Alongside the repertoire data, information on donor age, sex, ethnicity and CMV serostatus was compiled. In a later analysis, previously published TCR beta repertoires from roughly 710 donors were re-analyzed and high-resolution HLA genotyping was added so that TCR occurrence patterns could be studied. Roughly 5 DR-DQ haplotypes were handled as single units for association and clustering, since linkage in the cohort was strong. Of the approximately 400 genotyped donors, over 80% were placed in the genetic ancestry cluster associated with self-reported Caucasian donors. Along with the approximately 700-subject first cohort, a separate validation cohort of roughly 110 different subjects was used. The later analysis used no new phenotypic data to find candidate immune exposures, relying instead on TCR beta sequences and their occurrence across donors. Both class I and class II loci were covered by HLA typing, at four-digit resolution. A later genetic analysis took genome-wide SNP genotypes for about 65% of the roughly 670 donors and used that subset as a discovery cohort. All discovery cohort repertoires had been generated on a single sequencing platform. To predict cytomegalovirus infection status, the study brought together high-throughput TCR immunosequencing, statistical association of individual TCRs with disease status, and machine learning. Typing coverage differed by locus: A, B, C, DRB1 and DQB1 were typed in about 620-630 donors, DQA1 in about 500, DPA1 in around 610, and DPB1 in about 450. Among about 400 genotyped donors of the cohort, an average of roughly 230,000 unique TCR beta nucleotide sequences was sequenced per donor, of which about 20% were non-productive. The study aimed to test whether cataloging public T cell receptors could reveal signatures of past pathogen exposure. An early release covering roughly 640 HLA-typed donors comprised 250 to 350 gigabases of sequencing data and tens of millions of unique TCR sequences. The study used immunosequencing to profile the T cell repertoires of several hundred subjects and linked those repertoires to cytomegalovirus serostatus. Findings and caveats that apply to the study as a whole: In both the original and validation cohorts, the classifier was reported to diagnose cytomegalovirus status with high specificity and sensitivity. An association between a missense DCLRE1C variant and V-gene and J-gene trimming of TCR beta chains was found in a later genetic analysis and replicated in an independent cohort. At a false discovery rate of 0.05, a later analysis linked 16,951 TCR beta sequences to specific HLA alleles. Immune exposure information for the cohort was limited to CMV serostatus. According to a later analysis, parvovirus B19, influenza, CMV and Epstein-Barr virus appeared linked to several top co-occurrence clusters. It was suggested by the authors that the approach could potentially be generalized to other disease states and immunological phenotypes. Because HLA typing was missing for some donors at each locus, association tests included only the typed subset. When HLA alleles, especially DR and DQ, strongly co-occurred, TCR associations were difficult to assign to individual alleles. The earlier analysis of approximately 560 of the donors excluded some 15 rarely observed V segments, including chromosome 9 orphons, because counts were too low. Presence/absence analyses assumed roughly uniform sequencing depth across donors, an assumption that may not hold. A later analysis found that HLA-associated TCR beta chains were more clonally expanded and had lower generation probabilities than equally common non-associated chains. The 87-base-pair reads could not distinguish some IMGT-functional V segments, including TRBV6-2 and TRBV6-3, so those segments were excluded. In the study, some 160 TCR beta chains were listed as associated with cytomegalovirus. While some public TCRs were present in many individuals, most TCR sequences turned up only very rarely across donors. In a later analysis, the rate of TCR association differed among HLA loci, with DRB1 alleles having the most associated TCRs and HLA-C alleles having the fewest. A group of highly shared sequence variants was considered likely to be a technical artifact of the sequencing pipeline. In an earlier analysis of 587 of the donors, most TCR beta V segments appeared in productive rearrangements about 87% or about 30% of the time, broadly matching IMGT annotations. Linkage disequilibrium might explain the correlated functional status among segregating V segments, but an unknown experimental factor could not be ruled out. Only TCR beta chains were sequenced in this cohort, and the absence of alpha or paired-chain data limited detectable features. A further reported finding was that TCR beta sequences accurately predicted the HLA-A and HLA-B alleles for most subjects in the first cohort. Compared with the approximately 700-donor mean, donors in an Asian-associated ancestry cluster had fewer N-insertions in productive TCRs, according to a later genetic analysis. A few of the identified cytomegalovirus-associated TCR beta chains were confirmed in vitro to be specific for cytomegalovirus antigens. In a later analysis, most CMV-associated TCR beta chains were found to appear HLA-restricted, with HLA associations seemingly driven largely by CMV exposure.

From a lookup of the germline V gene, CDR1 and CDR2 are SGHTA and FQGTGA. V and J lose 2 bases and 2 bases, and a span of 11 bases separates them. Inclusive of the bounding cysteine and phenylalanine, the CDR3 is 15 residues long. The DNA shown is the 45-base CDR3, in frame from base 1. The cohort consisted of more than 650 healthy bone marrow donors. At the time of sampling, every cohort member was nominally healthy, though immune exposures that went unrecorded were likely present. The donor was CMV seronegative and was included in the group of a few hundred seronegative cohort members. Each donor provided a peripheral blood sample, and peripheral blood mononuclear cells were used for TCR beta sequencing. The Qiagen DNeasy Blood Extraction Kit was used to extract genomic DNA from the blood cell samples. Library method: the immunoSEQ multiplex PCR assay. For the multiplex PCR, a mixture combining 60 forward primers for TCR Vbeta segments and 13 reverse primers for TCR Jbeta segments was used. Amplification of the CDR3 region of rearranged TCR beta genes was performed with a multiplex PCR assay on genomic DNA. Amplified TCR beta libraries were sequenced as 87-base-pair reads on the Illumina HiSeq System. As for how the authors treated the data: Across the 500 to 850 repertoires, a later analysis counted roughly 77 million unique TCR beta chains, roughly 11 million of which were shared by at least two donors. A nearest-neighbor algorithm error-corrected the raw reads and collapsed the reads into unique sequences, merging closely related sequences to remove PCR and sequencing errors. CDR3 sequences were aligned to IMGT reference sequences to assign V, D and J gene segments. For a sequence to be retained, a match of at least six nucleotides to both a V gene segment and a J gene segment was required. Rearrangements were called productive when the CDR3 lacked stop codons and stayed in frame with V and J; all others were non-productive. Following IMGT convention, CDR3 was defined as the stretch from the second conserved V-encoded cysteine up to the conserved J-encoded phenylalanine. Sequences without an unambiguous match to a single V gene segment were excluded from the earlier analysis of several hundred of the donors. In an earlier analysis of approximately 610 of the donors, V segments were called functional above 56.7% productive rearrangements and were called segregating when the between-donor standard deviation exceeded 5%. A statistical classification framework was built for diagnosing cytomegalovirus status from the catalog of TCR beta chain sequences. In a later analysis, TCR nucleotide sequences were compared against IMGT/GENE-DB human TR gene sequences so that V and J genes could be assigned. The TCRdist pipeline was used in a later analysis to assign CDR3 sequences and most-parsimonious VDJ recombination scenarios. In a later analysis, every TCR beta chain was defined by the combination of its CDR3 amino acid sequence and its V-gene family, and reads without a unique V-gene family were dropped. In a later analysis, approximately 590 highly shared, low-generation-probability nucleotide sequences were removed to address suspected cross-contamination and a sequencing artifact. For each public chain, a later analysis derived a clonal expansion index from normalized ranks of inferred template counts within each repertoire. A later analysis computed generation probabilities with a VDJ recombination model fitted to out-of-frame rearrangements, and checked the results against IGoR. A later analysis scored TCR-TCR, TCR-HLA and TCR-CMV co-occurrence with hypergeometric tests, applying a repertoire-size bias correction to TCR pairs. To estimate false discovery rates, a later analysis permuted the HLA or CMV assignments 20 times. A later analysis grouped co-occurring TCRs with DBSCAN, adding TCRdist sequence similarity when clustering within HLA-allele-positive subsets. Repertoires with fewer than 30,000 or more than 120,000 public chains, plus five repertoires with anomalous nucleotide sharing, were excluded from co-occurrence clustering. TCRdb took this table from immuneACCESS and kept in-frame rearrangements with V and J called. Such tables lack part of the clones; where checked against another copy, unresolved V genes explain under half of the gap, and the rest is unexplained. From that table come the V and J calls and clone size; the DNA was used to work out D and trimming. The sample records about 140,000 clones, about 84% of which are singletons. About 2.5% of the sample comes from the top ten.

The chain links TRBV7-3 with TRBJ2-3; TRBD2 could be the D gene, as 5 bases match. The TCR was taken from a middle-aged man in good health and CMV-seronegative. The sequenced sample was PBMCs. The DNA reads as follows: TGTGCCAGCAGCTTAGGTACGGGGATCACAGATACGCAGTATTTT. Its translation reads: CASSLGTGITDTQYF. The CDR3 plus the reference TRBV7-3 and TRBJ2-3 genes for the other parts give the full variable domain: GAGVSQTPSNKVTEKGKYVELRCDPISGHTALYWYRQSLGQGPEFLIYFQGTGAADDSGLPNDRFFAVRPEGSVSTLKIQRTERGDSAVYLCASSLGTGITDTQYFGPGTRLTVL.